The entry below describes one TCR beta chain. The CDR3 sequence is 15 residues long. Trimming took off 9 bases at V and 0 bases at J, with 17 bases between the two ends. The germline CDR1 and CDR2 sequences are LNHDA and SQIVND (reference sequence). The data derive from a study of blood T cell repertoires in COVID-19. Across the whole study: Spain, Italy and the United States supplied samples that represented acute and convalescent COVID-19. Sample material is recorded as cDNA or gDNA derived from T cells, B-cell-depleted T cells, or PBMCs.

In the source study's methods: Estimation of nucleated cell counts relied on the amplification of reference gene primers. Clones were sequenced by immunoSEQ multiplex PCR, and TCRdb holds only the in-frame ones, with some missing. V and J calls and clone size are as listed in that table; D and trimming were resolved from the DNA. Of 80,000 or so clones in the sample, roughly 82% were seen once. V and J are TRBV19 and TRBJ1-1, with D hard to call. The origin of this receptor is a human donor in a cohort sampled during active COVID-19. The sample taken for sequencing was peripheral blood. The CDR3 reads CASHNFPQVNTEAFF. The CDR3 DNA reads TGTGCCAGCCACAATTTCCCGCAAGTGAACACTGAAGCTTTCTTT.